These 8 T cell receptor beta chains came from one sample sequenced in a study of CD8 T cells in Susac syndrome. Reverse transcription of roughly 0.5 to 1 ug RNA was carried out with random hexamers. In TCRdb, the immunoSEQ multiplex PCR reads were re-called with MiXCR into one record per CDR3 protein. There are roughly 140,000 distinct CDR3 sequences in the sample; roughly 95% occur only once, and around 0.15% lies in the top ten. Source material: CD4+ T cells from PBMCs. The receptors were gathered from a human donor with Susac syndrome.

The chain combines TRBV11-2 with TRBJ2-1; 12 positions agree with TRBD2. Germline CDR1 and CDR2: SGHAT and FQNNGV. V dropped 3 bases and J dropped 0; count of bases not matched to a gene: 3. The CDR3 sequence is 17 residues long. Written as DNA, the CDR3 is TGTGCCAGCAGCTTGACTAGCGGGGGACTCTCCTACAATGAGCAGTTCTTC. The encoded protein is CASSLTSGGLSYNEQFF.

The chain's CDR3 is CASSPSAETQYF. CDR3 DNA sequence: TGTGCCAGCAGCCCTTCGGCAGAGACCCAGTACTTC. V is TRBV7-6 and J is TRBJ2-5; D is unclear. V shed 5 bases and J shed 4 bases, with 8 bases lying between them. The germline CDR1 and CDR2 sequences are SGHVS and FNYEAQ. The CDR3 spans 12 residues.

This clonotype was observed once. The genes are TRBV5-1 and TRBJ2-3; D may be TRBD2 (6 bases). The length of the CDR3 is 14 residues. CDR1 and CDR2 (germline): SGHRS, YFSETQ. With 1 base removed from V and 6 bases from J, the gap between germline ends came to 12 bases. The CDR3 sequence is CASSLSGEWDTQYF. The DNA of the CDR3 is TGCGCCAGCAGCTTGTCGGGGGAGTGGGATACGCAGTATTTT.

The chain recombines TRBV29-1 with TRBJ2-5; no reliable D call. Trimming pared 4 bases from V and 2 bases from J, leaving 5 bases between. The CDR3 totals 11 residues. In germline, CDR1 is SQVTM, CDR2 ANQGSEA. The CDR3 here is CSVVEQETQYF. CDR3 DNA: TGCAGCGTTGTAGAGCAAGAGACCCAGTACTTC.

The chain carries TRBV23-1 and TRBJ2-6; D uncertain. TRBV23-1 is flagged as an ORF with uncertain function. The CDR3 covers 18 residues. V was cut by 1 base and J by 1 base, with 14 bases left in between. The CDR3 DNA is TGCGCCAGCAGTCAATGCAGCCAGCTAACTTCTGGGGCCAACGTCCTGACTTTC. It encodes CASSQCSQLTSGANVLTF.

The chain has TRBV3-1 and TRBJ2-5, with 7 bases matching TRBD2. The CDR3 is made up of 15 amino acids. J gave up 5 bases and V 5 bases, and 11 bases lay outside the gene matches. Germline values: CDR1 LGHDT, CDR2 YNNKEL (reference sequence). The CDR3 loop reads CASSKGLTVSETQYF. CDR3 nucleotide sequence: TGTGCCAGCAGCAAGGGACTAACCGTCAGTGAGACCCAGTACTTC.

The chain uses TRBV7-8 and TRBJ1-5; D ambiguous. V was cut by 1 base and J by 1 base, with 8 bases left in between. CDR1 is SGHVS, CDR2 FQNEAQ, per germline. The length of the CDR3 is 15 residues. The CDR3: CASSLGASSNQPQHF. The CDR3 nucleotides read TGTGCCAGCAGCTTAGGGGCGAGCAGCAATCAGCCCCAGCATTTT.

The chain employs TRBV18 and TRBJ1-1; 8 bases match TRBD1. Germline values: CDR1 KGHSH, CDR2 LQKENI. V lost 6 bases to trimming and J lost 4 bases; unmatched junction nucleotides: 4. The CDR3 is made up of 13 amino acids. CDR3 protein: CASSDGQGTEAFF. DNA of the CDR3: TGTGCCAGCTCCGATGGACAGGGCACTGAAGCTTTCTTT.